Included here is one T cell receptor beta chain sequence, with context. The data originate from a study of blood T cell repertoires in COVID-19. Study-wide context: COVID-19 samples, acute and convalescent, were from the United States, Italy and Spain.

The method was immunoSEQ multiplex PCR; TCRdb's version includes in-frame clones alone and lacks a portion of them. The sample has 150,000 to 200,000 clones; about 85% are singletons. The CDR3 runs 14 residues. Trimming shortened V by 6 bases and J by 5 bases, and 19 bases separated the two germline ends. Per the germline V gene, CDR1 is SQVTM and CDR2 is ANQGSEA. This TCR was sampled from a woman aged 40 to 49 with acute COVID-19. The specimen was PBMCs or T cells enriched from blood (not recorded which). The V and J genes are TRBV29-1 and TRBJ2-5; D may be TRBD2 (6 bases). The CDR3 loop reads CSVRAILASETQYF. In DNA, the CDR3 is TGCAGCGTCCGGGCTATACTAGCCAGTGAGACCCAGTACTTC. Combining the CDR3 with reference TRBV29-1 and TRBJ2-5 gives the whole variable domain SAVISQKPSRDICQRGTSLTIQCQVDSQVTMMFWYRQQPGQSLTLIATANQGSEATYESGFVIDKFPISRPNLTFSTLTVSNMSPEDSSIYLCSVRAILASETQYFGPGTRLLVL.